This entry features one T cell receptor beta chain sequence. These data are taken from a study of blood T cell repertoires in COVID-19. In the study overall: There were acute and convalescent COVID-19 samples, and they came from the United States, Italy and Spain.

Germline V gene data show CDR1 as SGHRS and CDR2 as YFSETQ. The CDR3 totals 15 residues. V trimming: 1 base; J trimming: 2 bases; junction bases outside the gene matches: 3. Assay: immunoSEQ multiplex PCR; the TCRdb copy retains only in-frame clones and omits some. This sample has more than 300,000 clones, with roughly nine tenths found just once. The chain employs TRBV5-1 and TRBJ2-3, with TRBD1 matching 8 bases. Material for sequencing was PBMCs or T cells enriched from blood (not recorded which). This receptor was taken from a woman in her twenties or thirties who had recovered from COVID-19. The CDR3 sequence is CASSLTGGNTDTQYF. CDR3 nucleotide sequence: TGCGCCAGCAGCTTGACAGGGGGGAACACAGATACGCAGTATTTT.